This entry lists 9 T cell receptor beta chains sequenced from one sample in a study of blood T cell repertoires in COVID-19 (dated by TCRdb to 2020 to 2022). The library came from the immunoSEQ multiplex PCR assay. Entries here come from immuneACCESS through TCRdb and include only in-frame sequences with V and J called. Some clones fail to appear in such tables; in the studies checked, an unresolved V gene covers under half of the shortfall, and the cause of the remainder is unknown. Here the sample has 120,000 to 150,000 clones; around nine tenths occur a single time. 8.5% to 9.5% of the sample comes from the top ten. Sample: peripheral blood. These TCRs come from a woman aged 50 to 60 with active or convalescent COVID-19.

The CDR3: CASSAGIVGYGYTF. The CDR3 region has the DNA TGTGCCAGTAGTGCAGGGATAGTGGGCTATGGCTACACCTTC. The V call is TRBV19, the J call TRBJ1-2; D is perhaps TRBD1 (5 bases). V lost 5 bases to trimming and J lost 4 bases, with 14 bases between them. The CDR3 runs to 14 residues. Germline loops: CDR1 LNHDA, CDR2 SQIVND (reference sequence). The full variable domain, in which reference TRBV19 and TRBJ1-2 provide the parts outside the CDR3, is DGGITQSPKYLFRKEGQNVTLSCEQNLNHDAMYWYRQDPGQGLRLIYYSQIVNDFQKGDIAEGYSVSREKKESFPLTVTSAQKNPTAFYLCASSAGIVGYGYTFGSGTRLTVV.

J is TRBJ2-2 and V is TRBV4-2, with D possibly TRBD1 on 7 matching bases. This CDR3 contains 16 residues. The V gene lost 3 bases and the J gene lost 5 bases, with 16 bases spanning the gap. Germline-derived CDR1 and CDR2 are LGHNA and YNFKEQ. In DNA form, the CDR3 reads TGTGCCAGCAGCCAGTCCCAAGCAGGGGGGACCGGGGAGCTGTTTTTT. It is translated as CASSQSQAGGTGELFF.

The V gene is TRBV5-1, the J gene TRBJ1-1; tentative D call: TRBD1 (5 bases). Germline CDR1 is SGHRS and CDR2 is YFSETQ. V was trimmed by 2 bases and J by 4 bases, leaving 15 bases between them. The CDR3 has 15 amino acids. The CDR3 sequence: CASSFGTGGTTEAFF. The CDR3 coding sequence is TGCGCCAGCAGCTTCGGCACCGGGGGGACCACTGAAGCTTTCTTT.

In its sample, this clone was seen once. The CDR3 sequence: CASSLGAGDYGYTF. DNA of the CDR3: TGCGCCAGCAGCCTGGGTGCAGGGGACTATGGCTACACCTTC. The V gene is TRBV5-1, the J gene TRBJ1-2; D possibly corresponds to TRBD1 (6 bases). The CDR3 sequence is 14 residues long. Germline V lookup: CDR1 SGHRS, CDR2 YFSETQ. The ends were cut back, 4 bases at V and 3 bases at J, with 13 bases in the middle.

The genes are TRBV29-1 and TRBJ1-1; D unresolved. The CDR3 extends over 13 amino acids. Trimming pared 6 bases from V and 0 bases from J, leaving 11 bases between. From germline, CDR1 is SQVTM and CDR2 ANQGSEA. CDR3 in amino acids: CSVLKPLNTEAFF. The CDR3 nucleotides read TGCAGCGTCTTGAAGCCTTTGAACACTGAAGCTTTCTTT.

The chain recombines TRBV9 with TRBJ2-1, with 9 positions matching TRBD2. The CDR3 spans 15 residues. The J segment lost 4 bases and the V segment lost 5 bases, leaving 7 bases of the junction unmatched. Germline V lookup: CDR1 SGDLS, CDR2 YYNGEE. CDR3 loop: CASSYGLANYNEQFF. The DNA of the CDR3 is TGTGCCAGCAGTTATGGACTAGCGAATTACAATGAGCAGTTCTTC.

CDR3 DNA: TGCGCCAGCAGCTTGGGGGACAGAGCGAACACTGAAGCTTTCTTT. This codes for CASSLGDRANTEAFF. The chain recombines TRBV5-1 with TRBJ1-1; 7 nucleotides line up with TRBD1. Unmatched junction bases numbered 3, after V lost 0 bases and J lost 1 base. The CDR3 has 15 amino acids. CDR1 is SGHRS and CDR2 is YFSETQ in the germline V gene.

The chain combines TRBV5-5 with TRBJ1-1; 7 positions agree with TRBD1. Germline loops: CDR1 SGHKS, CDR2 YYEKEE (reference sequence). The CDR3 length is 12 residues. V trimming: 7 bases; J trimming: 0 bases; junction bases outside the gene matches: 0. The CDR3 region is CASDRVNTEAFF. The CDR3 coding sequence is TGTGCCAGCGACAGGGTGAACACTGAAGCTTTCTTT.

The chain couples TRBV11-3 to TRBJ2-1; 14 nucleotides match TRBD2. CDR1 and CDR2 (germline): SGHNT, YENEEA. With V trimmed by 1 base and J by 7 bases, 12 bases remained unmatched. This CDR3 comprises 19 residues. The chain's CDR3 is CASSLAGTSGGPGSNEQFF. The CDR3 region has the DNA TGTGCCAGCAGCTTAGCGGGGACTAGCGGGGGCCCCGGGAGTAATGAGCAGTTCTTC.